The present TCR beta chain was sequenced within a study of OX40 agonist ivuxolimab in advanced cancers. Study-wide background: Patients in the trial were receiving intravenous ivuxolimab every 2 weeks, at doses of 0.01 to 10 mg/kg.

Excluded were patients having autoimmune disease history or systemic immunosuppression. Libraries were prepared by immunoSEQ multiplex PCR; TCRdb keeps only in-frame clonotypes and omits some of them. This table holds 65,000 to 90,000 clones, about nine tenths found once. This clone was found a few times. This TCR came from an adult with an advanced solid tumor such as melanoma, head and neck, liver or kidney cancer. The sample here was CD4+ or CD8+ T cells sorted from blood, taken in a trial of the OX40 agonist ivuxolimab.

The CDR3 reads CASTFNRGNGQPQHF. DNA for the CDR3: TGTGCCAGTACCTTCAACAGGGGGAATGGTCAGCCCCAGCATTTT. The chain employs TRBV19 and TRBJ1-5, with 8 bases fitting TRBD1. CDR1 is LNHDA, CDR2 SQIVND, per germline (reference sequence). The CDR3 totals 15 residues. The V segment lost 7 bases and the J segment 6 bases; nucleotides outside the gene matches: 11.